Listed below are T cell receptor beta chains from one sample, sequenced in a study of OX40 agonist ivuxolimab in advanced cancers. Only in-frame clones appear in the TCRdb table, and some are missing; sequencing was by immunoSEQ multiplex PCR. The table includes around 94,000 clones, around nine tenths detected once. Sequencing was performed on CD4+ or CD8+ T cells sorted from blood, taken in a trial of the OX40 agonist ivuxolimab. The receptors derive from an adult with an advanced solid tumor such as melanoma, head and neck, liver or kidney cancer. The CDR3 runs from the conserved cysteine through the conserved F or W. A D gene is named only where the DNA matches it firmly.

j_call d_call v_call cdr3_nt cdr3_aa
TRBJ1-6 NA TRBV5-1 TGCGCCAGCAAATTGGCAGCCGATAATTCACCCCTCCACTTT CASKLAADNSPLHF
TRBJ1-2 NA TRBV19 TGTGCCAGTAGTATAGCCCTGGACAGCTATGGCTACACCTTC CASSIALDSYGYTF
TRBJ2-5 TRBD2 TRBV7-2 TGTGCCAGCAGCCCCGGGACTAGCCGATTAGAGACCCAGTACTTC CASSPGTSRLETQYF
TRBJ2-3 NA TRBV28 TGTGCCAGCTCCGGTCTCGGGACAGATACGCAGTATTTT CASSGLGTDTQYF
TRBJ1-2 NA TRBV19 TGTGCCAGTAGTACCTCAGGGGCCGACTATGGCTACACCTTC CASSTSGADYGYTF
TRBJ1-5 NA TRBV2 TGTGCCAGCAGGCCGGGGGGGTGGGGCAATCAGCCCCAGCATTTT CASRPGGWGNQPQHF
TRBJ2-4 NA TRBV7-2 TGTGCCAGCAGCTCCCTAAAAAACATTCAGTACTTC CASSSLKNIQYF
TRBJ2-7 TRBD1 TRBV7-3 TGTGCCAGCAGCATCCGGACAGGGCTTCCCTACGAGCAGTACTTC CASSIRTGLPYEQYF
TRBJ1-4 NA TRBV14 TGTGCCAGCAGCCAAGACTCTGAAAAACTGTTTTTT CASSQDSEKLFF
TRBJ1-2 TRBD1 TRBV28 TGTGCCAGCGGACAGGGGCCGAGGGGTGGCTACACCTTC CASGQGPRGGYTF
TRBJ2-6 TRBD1 TRBV27 TGTGCCAGCAGTTTATTGGGACAGTCTTACTTCTCTGGGGCCAACGTCCTGACTTTC CASSLLGQSYFSGANVLTF
TRBJ2-7 NA TRBV11-1 TGTGCCAGCAGCTTAAGGACAGACTCCTACGAGCAGTACTTC CASSLRTDSYEQYF
TRBJ1-4 TRBD1 TRBV11-1 TGTGCCAGCAGCTCATCCGGGACAGTGGATGAAAAACTGTTTTTT CASSSSGTVDEKLFF
TRBJ2-2 NA TRBV6-1 TGTGCCAGCAGTGTGGCGCAACCCACGGATGCCGGGGAGCTGTTTTTT CASSVAQPTDAGELFF
TRBJ2-7 TRBD2 TRBV5-4 TGTGCCAGCAGCTTCCCGCTAGCGGGGCTTTACGAGCAGTACTTC CASSFPLAGLYEQYF